The clone carrying this T cell receptor (beta chain) was seen more than once but under ten times. This sample was included in a study of identical twins. Germline CDR1 is KGHDR and CDR2 is SFDVKD. The V end was cut by 4 bases, the J end by 0 bases, with 13 bases between. CDR3 size: 16 residues. TCRdb passed the 5' RACE reads through MiXCR, listing each CDR3 protein once. In the table there are more than 200,000 distinct CDR3 sequences, around 9.6% of which are singletons. The receptor's source is a young woman in good health. Sequenced: memory (CD45RO+) T cells sorted from blood. The chain combines TRBV24-1 with TRBJ2-3; D perhaps matches TRBD2 (6 bases). DNA of the CDR3: TGTGCCACCAGTGACCGAGCCAGCGGGAGCACAGATACGCAGTATTTT. Translation gives CATSDRASGSTDTQYF.